Included here is one TCR beta chain sequence, with context. This clone showed up just once. Its cognate antigen has yet to be identified. It has no much larger one-base neighbor in the sample; base qualities were not kept. The sample originates from a study of chemoradiotherapy in HPV16-positive cancers (dated by TCRdb to the early 2020s). General notes on the study: Using functional T-cell assays on cells from a couple of HPV16-positive patients, the researchers defined candidate HPV-specific T-cell clones and common TCR motifs. The study asked whether T-cell immunity to the HPV oncoproteins E6 and E7 changes during chemoradiotherapy and whether this immunity affects survival. TCR repertoires from 86 patients with HPV-related cancers were then used to track the candidate HPV-specific TCRs and motifs. What the study reported, not specific to this receptor: Expansion of candidate HPV-specific clones and E7-related TCR motifs was observed in the tumor microenvironment during treatment, whereas no such expansion was observed for non-HPV-specific T cells. Among HPV16-positive patients, expansion of HPV-responsive T cells during chemoradiotherapy was associated with better recurrence-free survival. Only a couple of HPV16-positive patients were used to derive the functional definition of HPV-specific T cells, and the survival association was reported for HPV16-positive patients.

Repertoires were sampled repeatedly over the course of chemoradiotherapy so that clonal expansion in the tumor microenvironment could be followed. The germline V gene specifies SGHTA as CDR1 and FQGNSA as CDR2. V was cut back by 1 base and J by 5 bases, leaving a gap of 13 bases between them. The CDR3 has 15 amino acids, counting the end cysteine and phenylalanine. The entry retains the CDR3 DNA only, 45 bases that are in frame from base 1. The method was the immunoSEQ multiplex PCR assay. The table comes from immuneACCESS by way of TCRdb, which keeps in-frame sequences with V and J called. Part of the clones is missing from these tables; in studies checked, under half for an unresolved V gene and the rest for unknown reasons. The sample records fewer than 20,000 clones, nearly 80% of which are singletons. The ten most abundant clones make up approximately 11% of the sample.

The TCR comes from a human donor with HPV-associated anogenital cancer. The chain links TRBV7-2 with TRBJ2-3; perhaps TRBD2 is the D gene, with 5 bases matching. Sampling was conducted from a patient who underwent chemoradiotherapy. CDR3 loop: CASSLGTGIRDTQYF. The DNA sequence reads TGTGCCAGCAGCTTAGGAACGGGGATAAGAGATACGCAGTATTTT.